Following are 9 T cell receptor beta chains from one sample sequenced in a study of PD-1 blockade in classical Hodgkin lymphoma. With no exception, relapse followed autologous stem cell transplantation in all patients, and brentuximab vedotin exposure varied. The table came from immunoSEQ multiplex PCR; TCRdb's copy has only in-frame clones and leaves some out. The repertoire holds under 80,000 clones, with about 64% as singletons. The sample here was peripheral blood mononuclear cells (PBMCs), taken before the second cycle of nivolumab. Receptors originate from a human donor with classical Hodgkin lymphoma.

This chain uses TRBV28 with TRBJ2-7; D gene uncertain. The CDR3 runs to 11 residues. With 2 bases removed from V and 7 bases from J, the gap between germline ends came to 6 bases. Germline V gives CDR1 MDHEN, CDR2 SYDVKM. Here the CDR3 reads CASSLGREQYF. CDR3 in DNA: TGTGCCAGCAGTTTAGGCAGGGAGCAGTACTTC.

Only a few counts were recorded for this clone. Other DNA sequences in the sample encode the same CDR3. V and J are TRBV27 and TRBJ1-3, with a tentative D call TRBD1 (5 bases). Looked up from germline, CDR1 is MNHEY and CDR2 is SMNVEV (reference sequence). The germline V and J ends were trimmed by 0 bases and 1 base, with 7 bases remaining between them. CDR3 length: 15 residues. The CDR3 region is CASSLSGGSGNTIYF. CDR3 coding DNA: TGTGCCAGCAGTTTATCGGGGGGATCTGGAAACACCATATATTTT.

The rearrangement uses TRBV7-9 and TRBJ2-7; D may be TRBD1 (5 bases). CDR1 and CDR2 from the germline V gene are SEHNR and FQNEAQ (reference sequence). With 2 bases removed from V and 4 bases from J, the gap between germline ends came to 12 bases. The CDR3 contains 14 residues. The CDR3 is CASSLSRVEYEQYF. CDR3 nucleotide sequence: TGTGCCAGCAGCTTATCCAGGGTGGAGTACGAGCAGTACTTC. Full variable domain (rest looked up from reference TRBV7-9 and TRBJ2-7): DTGVSQNPRHKITKRGQNVTFRCDPISEHNRLYWYRQTLGQGPEFLTYFQNEAQLEKSRLLSDRFSAERPKGSFSTLEIQRTEQGDSAMYLCASSLSRVEYEQYFGPGTRLTVT.

This rearrangement joins TRBV5-4 to TRBJ2-7, with TRBD1 matching over 9 bases. Germline V CDR1 and CDR2: SGHNT, YYREEE (reference sequence). V shed 0 bases, J shed 2 bases, and the junction held 3 bases outside the gene matches. The CDR3 runs to 15 residues. CDR3 residues: CASSLEGQGTYEQYF. DNA for the CDR3: TGTGCCAGCAGCTTGGAAGGACAGGGGACCTACGAGCAGTACTTC.

The chain links TRBV5-8 to TRBJ2-7; D might be TRBD1 or TRBD2, each matching 5 bases. This CDR3 spans 12 amino acids. The germline V and J ends were trimmed by 3 bases and 2 bases, with 6 bases remaining between them. The germline gives CDR1 SGHTS, CDR2 YDEGEE. CDR3 protein: CASSWGTYEQYF. CDR3 nucleotide sequence: TGTGCCAGCAGCTGGGGGACCTACGAGCAGTACTTC.

A single count supports this clone. The V and J genes are TRBV6-5 and TRBJ1-4; D unresolved. Germline CDR1 and CDR2: MNHEY and SVGAGI. V dropped 2 bases and J dropped 1 base, with 2 bases sitting between them. CDR3 length equals 13 residues. The CDR3 here is CASSYLTNEKLFF. The CDR3 nucleotides read TGTGCCAGCAGTTACCTAACTAATGAAAAACTGTTTTTT.

CDR3 in DNA: TGTGCCAGCAGCCTTCTCGACATCTATGGCTACACCTTC. Its translation: CASSLLDIYGYTF. The rearrangement joins TRBV11-3 to TRBJ1-2; D gene ambiguous. V was clipped by 5 bases and J by 4 bases, with 11 bases between them. CDR1 is SGHNT and CDR2 is YENEEA in the germline V gene. This CDR3 spans 13 amino acids.

The chain couples TRBV15 to TRBJ1-1; tentatively, D is TRBD1 (6 bases). CDR1 is LNHNV, CDR2 YYDKDF, per germline (reference sequence). This CDR3 region has 13 residues. The V end was cut by 5 bases, the J end by 4 bases, with 11 bases between. The CDR3 is CATSLKGVTEAFF. DNA for the CDR3: TGTGCCACCAGCCTGAAGGGGGTCACTGAAGCTTTCTTT.

The chain carries TRBV11-2 and TRBJ2-5; D remains unclear. The CDR3 runs to 13 residues. Per the germline V gene, CDR1 is SGHAT and CDR2 is FQNNGV. V gave up 5 bases and J gave up 1 base, with 8 bases separating them. The CDR3 is CASSPHIQETQYF. The DNA of the CDR3 is TGTGCCAGCAGCCCACACATCCAAGAGACCCAGTACTTC.